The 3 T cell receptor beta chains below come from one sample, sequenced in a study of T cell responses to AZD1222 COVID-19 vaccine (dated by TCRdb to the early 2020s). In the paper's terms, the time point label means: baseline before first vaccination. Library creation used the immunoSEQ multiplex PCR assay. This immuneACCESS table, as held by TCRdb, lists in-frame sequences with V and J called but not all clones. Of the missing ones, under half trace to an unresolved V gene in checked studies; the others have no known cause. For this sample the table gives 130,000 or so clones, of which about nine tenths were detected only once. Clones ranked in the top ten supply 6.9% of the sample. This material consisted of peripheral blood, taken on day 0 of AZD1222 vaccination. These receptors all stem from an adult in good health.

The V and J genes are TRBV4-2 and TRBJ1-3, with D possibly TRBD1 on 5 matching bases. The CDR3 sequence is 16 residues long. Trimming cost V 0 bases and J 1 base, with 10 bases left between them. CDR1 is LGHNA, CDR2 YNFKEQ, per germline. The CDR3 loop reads CASSQDWGGSGNTIYF. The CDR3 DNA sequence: TGTGCCAGCAGCCAAGATTGGGGGGGGTCTGGAAACACCATATATTTT.

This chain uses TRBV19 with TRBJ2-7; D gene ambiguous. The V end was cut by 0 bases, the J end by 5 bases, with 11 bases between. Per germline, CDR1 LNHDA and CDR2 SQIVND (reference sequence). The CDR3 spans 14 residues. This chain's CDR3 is CASSIDLYQNEQYF. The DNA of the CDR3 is TGTGCCAGTAGTATAGATTTATACCAAAACGAGCAGTACTTC.

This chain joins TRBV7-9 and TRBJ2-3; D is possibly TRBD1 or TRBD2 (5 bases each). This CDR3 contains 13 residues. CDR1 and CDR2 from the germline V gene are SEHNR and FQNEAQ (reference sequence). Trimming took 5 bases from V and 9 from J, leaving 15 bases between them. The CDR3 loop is CASSPTLGETQYF. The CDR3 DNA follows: TGTGCCAGCAGCCCTACTTTGGGGGAGACGCAGTATTTT.